The TCR beta chain under discussion was sequenced for a study of T cell changes during pregnancy in multiple sclerosis. Sequencing was performed with immunoSEQ multiplex PCR; in TCRdb, only in-frame clones are kept and a portion is missing. Here the sample spans approximately 88,000 clones, roughly 93% being singletons. CDR3 length: 20 amino acids. V lost 0 bases and J lost 0, with 23 bases in between. Germline V gene lookup returns CDR1 LGHNT and CDR2 FRNRAP. Sequenced material: peripheral blood, taken in the first trimester of pregnancy. This chain links TRBV12-5 with TRBJ1-1; D is ambiguous. This receptor was identified in a female donor with multiple sclerosis, enrolled in a pregnancy study. The CDR3 sequence is CASGLVMDGESQIMNTEAFF. The CDR3 DNA reads as TGTGCTAGTGGTTTGGTCATGGACGGGGAGAGCCAGATAATGAACACTGAAGCTTTCTTT.